This entry describes one T cell receptor beta chain. The data belong to a study of cytomegalovirus exposure and HLA in healthy donors. Germline V CDR1 and CDR2: LGHNA, YSLEER. The ends lost 2 bases at V and 2 bases at J; junction bases unmatched: 3. The CDR3 has 16 residues. TCRdb's copy holds only in-frame clones and misses some; the assay was immunoSEQ multiplex PCR. This table holds roughly 150,000 clones, approximately 87% found once. V gene TRBV4-3 combines with J gene TRBJ2-1; 10 bases are shared with TRBD1. The TCR comes from a woman in her 30s in good health and CMV-seronegative. Material: PBMCs. As DNA, the CDR3 is TGCGCCAGCAGCCAAACCGGACAGGGGGCCTACAATGAGCAGTTCTTC. Its protein product is CASSQTGQGAYNEQFF.